Each of the 23 T cell receptor beta chains below was sequenced from the same sample in a study of cytomegalovirus exposure and HLA in healthy donors. 13 Jbeta primers and 60 Vbeta primers were used for the PCR. TCRdb's table, derived via immunoSEQ multiplex PCR, lists solely in-frame clones and lacks some. The sample has about 140,000 clones, more than 60% seen once. Sequencing used PBMCs. The source of these receptors is a woman aged 45-60 years in good health and CMV-seropositive.

CDR3 bases: TGTGCCAGCAGCTTAGTGGGTTCGGGTCAGCCCCAGCATTTT. Amino acid sequence: CASSLVGSGQPQHF. The chain joins TRBV7-9 to TRBJ1-5; D uncertain. This CDR3 has 14 residues. Looked up from germline, CDR1 is SEHNR and CDR2 is FQNEAQ (reference sequence). V was clipped by 1 base and J by 6 bases, with 10 bases between them.

This clone was seen just once. The chain links TRBV4-3 to TRBJ2-5; 9 bases match TRBD1. The CDR3 is 14 residues long. The V segment lost 3 bases and the J segment 6 bases; nucleotides outside the gene matches: 5. CDR1 and CDR2 from the germline V gene are LGHNA and YSLEER. CDR3 DNA sequence: TGCGCCAGCAGCCAGGGGACAGGGTTGAAGACCCAGTACTTC. Encoded protein: CASSQGTGLKTQYF.

V usage is TRBV11-3 and J usage is TRBJ2-5; D is perhaps TRBD2 (6 bases). The CDR3 has 13 amino acids. Per the germline V gene, CDR1 is SGHNT and CDR2 is YENEEA. V was shortened by 5 bases and J by 5 bases, with 12 bases between the two germline ends. The chain's CDR3 is CASSPRGRETQYF. The DNA for the CDR3 is TGTGCCAGCAGCCCGAGAGGGAGGGAGACCCAGTACTTC.

The chain combines TRBV4-1 with TRBJ1-4; D possibly corresponds to TRBD1 (6 bases). The CDR3 is made up of 13 amino acids. V was clipped by 1 base and J by 6 bases, with 6 bases between them. Germline V gene sequence: CDR1 MGHRA, CDR2 YSYEKL. The CDR3 DNA is TGCGCCAGCAGCCAAGGGACAGATGAAAAACTGTTTTTT. It codes for CASSQGTDEKLFF.

This clone was detected only once. The chain links TRBV7-9 to TRBJ2-2; D is perhaps TRBD2 (5 bases). CDR1 is SEHNR and CDR2 is FQNEAQ in the germline V gene (reference sequence). The germline V and J ends were trimmed by 0 bases and 7 bases, with 12 bases remaining between them. This CDR3 comprises 15 residues. The DNA for the CDR3 is TGTGCCAGCAGCTTAGCGAGGGTAATGGTCGGGGAGCTGTTTTTT. It is translated as CASSLARVMVGELFF.

The rearrangement links TRBV29-1 to TRBJ2-5; 8 bases align to TRBD1. The J segment lost 3 bases and the V segment lost 3 bases, leaving 3 bases of the junction unmatched. Looked up from germline, CDR1 is SQVTM and CDR2 is ANQGSEA. The CDR3 is 13 residues long. The CDR3 reads CSVDSTGEETQYF. CDR3 in DNA: TGCAGCGTTGACTCGACAGGGGAAGAGACCCAGTACTTC.

CDR3 loop: CAGEVAYNEQFF. In DNA form, the CDR3 reads TGTGCCGGAGAGGTGGCCTACAATGAGCAGTTCTTC. The rearrangement links TRBV2 to TRBJ2-1, with no clear D. Trimming took off 11 bases at V and 2 bases at J, with 10 bases between the two ends. Germline values: CDR1 SNHLY, CDR2 FYNNEI. The CDR3 runs 12 residues.

This clone has only one observation. This sequence joins TRBV7-9 and TRBJ1-5; D possibly corresponds to TRBD1 (6 bases). The CDR3 consists of 16 residues. V shed 5 bases and J shed 2 bases, with 16 bases lying between them. Germline V gene sequence: CDR1 SEHNR, CDR2 FQNEAQ (reference sequence). The CDR3 loop is CASSPAGRGGNQPQHF. The CDR3, as DNA: TGTGCCAGCAGCCCCGCCGGCAGGGGAGGCAATCAGCCCCAGCATTTT.

V gene TRBV27 combines with J gene TRBJ1-3; no firm D call. Germline assignment: CDR1 MNHEY and CDR2 SMNVEV (reference sequence). This CDR3 comprises 16 residues. Between the trimmed V and J ends, which lost 2 bases and 0 bases, there was a span of 11 bases. The CDR3 region has the DNA TGTGCCAGCAGTTTAAGGTCGGACTTCTCTGGAAACACCATATATTTT. This encodes CASSLRSDFSGNTIYF.

J is TRBJ1-1 and V is TRBV6-5, with 9 positions matching TRBD1. Trimming took 6 bases from V and 6 from J; bases not matched to a gene: 11. This CDR3 comprises 15 residues. Germline values: CDR1 MNHEY, CDR2 SVGAGI. The CDR3 here is CASSLGQGGVPEAFF. Written as DNA, the CDR3 is TGTGCCAGCAGCCTGGGACAGGGTGGAGTCCCTGAAGCTTTCTTT.

This clone was seen a few times. For the CDR3, the DNA is TGTGCCAGCAGCCCACCCGGGGGGCTAGCGGGGGGAGTCACCTACAATGAGCAGTTCTTC. It codes for CASSPPGGLAGGVTYNEQFF. The chain joins TRBV5-8 to TRBJ2-1, with 11 bases matching TRBD2. This CDR3 contains 20 residues. Trimming took 4 bases from V and 2 from J; bases not matched to a gene: 17. Germline V gene data show CDR1 as SGHTS and CDR2 as YDEGEE.

The chain combines TRBV5-6 with TRBJ1-5; a weak D match, TRBD1 (5 bases). This CDR3 has 14 residues. Germline CDR1 reads SGHDT; CDR2 reads YYEEEE. Trimming shortened V by 2 bases and J by 7 bases, and 13 bases separated the two germline ends. CDR3 sequence (DNA): TGTGCCAGCAGCTTCGGGGGGAGAGGGCAGCCCCAGCATTTT. This codes for CASSFGGRGQPQHF.

The table lists this clone with many counts. The genes are TRBV7-9 and TRBJ1-1; D uncertain. Germline V gene lookup returns CDR1 SEHNR and CDR2 FQNEAQ (reference sequence). This CDR3 region has 13 residues. V lost 1 base to trimming and J lost 1 base, with 4 bases between them. DNA for the CDR3: TGTGCCAGCAGCTTAGGCAGGAACACTGAAGCTTTCTTT. This translates into CASSLGRNTEAFF.

This clone was observed a handful of times. The rearrangement links TRBV6-1 to TRBJ1-6, with TRBD1 matching over 9 bases. Trimming removed 1 base from V and 9 bases from J; junction bases left unmatched: 4. In germline, CDR1 is MNHNS, CDR2 SASEGT. The CDR3 length is 15 residues. CDR3 loop: CASSEGTGESSPLHF. The CDR3 coding sequence is TGTGCCAGCAGTGAAGGGACAGGGGAGAGTTCACCCCTCCACTTT.

This clone was seen more than once but under ten times. The chain recombines TRBV6-1 with TRBJ2-7, with 7 bases fitting TRBD1. J gave up 11 bases and V 6 bases, and 13 bases lay outside the gene matches. Germline CDR1 is MNHNS and CDR2 is SASEGT. The CDR3 extends over 13 amino acids. The CDR3 protein is CASSPPGQRGKYF. In DNA form, the CDR3 reads TGTGCCAGCAGCCCCCCGGGACAGAGGGGCAAGTACTTC.

The chain has TRBV7-2 and TRBJ2-1, with 7 bases matching TRBD2. Per germline, CDR1 SGHTA and CDR2 FQGNSA. The CDR3 totals 16 residues. V was clipped by 2 bases and J by 0 bases; unmatched bases: 4. DNA of the CDR3: TGTGCCAGCAGCTTAACAGCGGGGAGCTCCTACAATGAGCAGTTCTTC. This gives the protein CASSLTAGSSYNEQFF.

The rearrangement links TRBV5-5 to TRBJ1-2; 7 nucleotides align to TRBD1. In germline, CDR1 is SGHKS, CDR2 YYEKEE (reference sequence). The CDR3 is 13 residues long. V shed 4 bases, J shed 4 bases, and the junction held 4 bases outside the gene matches. The CDR3 reads CASSRQGLYGYTF. CDR3 nucleotide sequence: TGTGCCAGCAGCCGACAGGGTCTCTATGGCTACACCTTC. The full variable domain, completed using reference TRBV5-5 and TRBJ1-2, is DAGVTQSPTHLIKTRGQQVTLRCSPISGHKSVSWYQQVLGQGPQFIFQYYEKEERGRGNFPDRFSARQFPNYSSELNVNALLLGDSALYLCASSRQGLYGYTFGSGTRLTVV.

V and J are TRBV7-6 and TRBJ1-4; D gene ambiguous. Per germline, CDR1 SGHVS and CDR2 FNYEAQ. V was cut by 5 bases and J by 4 bases, with 14 bases left in between. This CDR3 is built from 15 residues. CDR3 DNA sequence: TGTGCCAGCAGCGACATAGGACTGGGTAATGAAAAACTGTTTTTT. Encoded protein: CASSDIGLGNEKLFF.

This rearrangement joins TRBV4-3 to TRBJ2-3; no clear D. Germline loops: CDR1 LGHNA, CDR2 YSLEER. Trimming took off 0 bases at V and 5 bases at J, with 12 bases between the two ends. The CDR3 runs to 15 residues. CDR3 residues: CASSQDALERDTQYF. CDR3 DNA: TGCGCCAGCAGCCAAGACGCCTTGGAGAGAGATACGCAGTATTTT.

The genes are TRBV7-9 and TRBJ2-5; possibly TRBD2 for D (5 bases). Near its end, the DNA agrees better with TRBJ2-7, so the J call may be wrong. The V gene's germline CDR1 is SEHNR and CDR2 FQNEAQ (reference sequence). The CDR3 contains 14 residues. Here the CDR3 DNA reads TGTGCCAGCAGCCTAGGACGGGGAACCTACGAGCAGTACTTC. Its protein is CASSLGRGTYEQYF.

The genes are TRBV5-1 and TRBJ2-1, with 11 bases lining up with TRBD1. V trimming: 3 bases; J trimming: 2 bases; junction bases outside the gene matches: 1. The germline CDR1 and CDR2 sequences are SGHRS and YFSETQ. This CDR3 comprises 15 residues. As DNA, the CDR3 is TGCGCCAGCAGCTCGGGACAGGGGGCCTACAATGAGCAGTTCTTC. Translating gives CASSSGQGAYNEQFF. The full variable domain, with the rest looked up from reference TRBV5-1 and TRBJ2-1, is KAGVTQTPRYLIKTRGQQVTLSCSPISGHRSVSWYQQTPGQGLQFLFEYFSETQRNKGNFPGRFSGRQFSNSRSEMNVSTLELGDSALYLCASSSGQGAYNEQFFGPGTRLTVL.

This clone was detected only once. This chain joins TRBV28 and TRBJ2-3, with D possibly TRBD1 on 5 matching bases. Germline V gives CDR1 MDHEN, CDR2 SYDVKM. The CDR3 runs 14 residues. V was shortened by 5 bases and J by 1 base, with 10 bases between the two germline ends. This CDR3 reads CASSQQERTDTQYF. CDR3 in DNA: TGTGCCAGCAGTCAACAGGAACGCACAGATACGCAGTATTTT.

The chain has TRBV28 and TRBJ2-7; 10 nucleotides align to TRBD1. CDR1 is MDHEN, CDR2 SYDVKM, per germline. This CDR3 region has 13 residues. Unmatched junction bases numbered 6, after V lost 9 bases and J lost 4 bases. In nucleotides, the CDR3 is TGTGCCAGTAGGGGACAGGGGTTGTACGAGCAGTACTTC. Protein product: CASRGQGLYEQYF.